This T cell receptor (beta chain) was sequenced for a study of human T cells and chemical hapten exposure (dated by TCRdb to the early 2020s). Regarding the study in general: For sensitization, 2% DPC in acetone was applied to an approximately 2 cm by approximately 2 cm area of upper inner arm skin. Throughout the approximately 24-week study period, patients were also given weekly therapeutic DPC doses on the scalp. Patch testing was performed on the upper back with Finn chambers containing 0.01% DPC, and the patch tests were scored after 6 days according to International Contact Dermatitis Research Group standards. The mostly female patient cohort included alopecia areata with under or over 50% scalp involvement, alopecia totalis and alopecia universalis. Libraries were combined into a pool for sequencing, and differences in TCR yield between samples came mainly from small differences in library volumes within the pool. The study tracked peripheral blood TCR repertoire changes in vivo during primary and secondary sensitization to the hapten diphenylcyclopropenone (DPC) in alopecia patients. Blood samples were taken from patients before sensitization (week 0) and then at 2, 6 and about 24 weeks after DPC sensitization. For TCR sequencing, blood came from some 31 alopecia patients at anywhere from one to four time points (pre-sensitization, 2, 6 and 24 weeks).

Read against the paper, the sample's time point label means: patch test 1, 2 weeks after DPC sensitization. The treatment or condition tag for this specimen amounts to: therapeutic diphenylcyclopropenone sensitization with weekly scalp DPC. Blood at each patch-test visit was drawn before the patch test was applied. Patients were considered eligible if aged 18 to 70, diagnosed with alopecia and deemed suitable for DPC therapy, and patients were excluded if pregnant. Total RNA was extracted from unfractionated whole blood collected in Tempus Blood RNA tubes. General findings and caveats noted by the study authors: DPC sensitization did not change how many TCRs were above 1 in 1000 frequency, and no evidence was found of alterations in global repertoire structure. Repeated subsampling changed both the strength of the expansion versus patch-test correlation and the threshold at which that correlation became significant. Patch test score correlated positively with the number of PT1 expanded TCRs, reaching significance at thresholds 8, 16 and 32 but not at 4. All patients had alopecia, a presumed autoimmune disease, so their immune response might differ from that of healthy individuals. Significantly more large CDR3 similarity clusters were formed by expanded TCRs than by pre-sensitization or healthy control sets, consistent with antigen-driven responses.

Preparation of the library involved RACE. For sequencing, a NextSeq 500 was employed. Library preparation attached unique molecular identifiers to individual cDNA molecules for quantitative, reproducible TCR counting. From each blood RNA sample, both TCR alpha and TCR beta chains were sequenced. In the paper's pipeline: A median of around 100,000 TCRs per sample was observed, with a range of about 23,224 to 690,600. The Decombinator software suite was used to annotate V, J and CDR3 in the TCR reads. To make PS versus PT1 abundance plots, every sample was subsampled to the same number of TCRs (28,000). Expanded TCRs were defined as absent before sensitization and observed at least eight times at the 2-week time point. The public sequencing data were trimmed at Q25 with fastp and processed into clonotypes with MiXCR by TCRdb, which kept only in-frame beta chains. When rows share a CDR3 protein, they turn into one entry using the most common DNA and genes. TCRdb assigned the V and J calls; the authors' analysis was not used. The sample includes tens of thousands of distinct CDR3 sequences, with roughly a tenth observed a single time. The top ten clones comprise approximately 4.6% of the sample.

Taken from the germline V gene, the CDR1 and CDR2 loops are SGHRS and YFSETQ. The junction shows trimming of 1 base on V and 4 bases on J, plus 11 bases between the germline ends. The CDR3 goes from the cysteine to the phenylalanine over 15 residues. Solely the CDR3 DNA is kept, with 45 bases framed from the first base. Concerning this clonotype itself: The antigen it recognizes is unknown. There are no base qualities to consult, and no much larger clone falls within one base.

The material was whole blood, obtained in connection with sensitization to the hapten diphenylcyclopropenone (DPC). This TCR derives from a woman aged 45-59 years with alopecia areata. Some clones in this sample may be carry-over from other donors' samples. The chain links TRBV5-1 with TRBJ2-2; TRBD2 could be the D gene, as 5 bases match. CDR3 loop: CASSLISRGTGELFF. The sequenced DNA: TGCGCCAGCAGCTTGATATCACGGGGCACCGGGGAGCTGTTTTTT.